The present T cell receptor (beta chain) was sequenced within a study of blood T cell repertoires in COVID-19. Study background: Samples came from the United States, Italy and Spain, spanning acute and convalescent COVID-19. T cells, B-cell-depleted T cells, or PBMCs supplied cDNA or gDNA.

Authors' data handling: How many nucleated cells were present was estimated from reference gene primer amplification. Clones were read by immunoSEQ multiplex PCR, and TCRdb kept only the in-frame ones, dropping some. D and trimming come from the DNA, and the V and J calls and clone size come from that table. Counted here are about 140,000 clones, 80% to 85% occurring once; the ten biggest clones make up under 9.5%. This clone was seen once. The CDR3 has 12 amino acids. Trimming left V 10 bases short and J 7 bases short, with 17 bases between. CDR1 and CDR2 (germline): MNHEY, SVGAGI. The receptor was isolated from a human donor in a cohort sampled during active COVID-19. The sample taken for sequencing was peripheral blood. This rearrangement joins TRBV6-5 to TRBJ2-7, with D possibly being TRBD2 (5 bases). CDR3 protein: CATASLTGEQYF. CDR3 coding DNA: TGTGCCACCGCAAGTCTGACGGGGGAGCAGTACTTC.